This T cell receptor beta chain is from a study of blood T cells in healthy people across ages. Findings of the study overall: CMV status of donors was unknown, possibly confounding expanded clonotype changes. Age brought a roughly linear fall in TCR beta diversity measured per million T cells.

Primers used in a second PCR of roughly 7 to 12 cycles were a sample-barcoded 5' primer and a J-beta primer mix. TCRdb reprocessed the 5' RACE reads with MiXCR, giving one entry per CDR3 protein. This sample yields approximately 1,000,000 distinct CDR3 sequences, of which 40% to 55% are seen a single time; approximately 20% belongs to the top ten. V lost 0 bases to trimming and J lost 0 bases, with 15 bases between them. CDR3 length: 17 residues. The germline CDR1 and CDR2 sequences are SQVTM and ANQGSEA. This clonotype was found many times. The antigen is not known. V and J are TRBV29-1 and TRBJ2-1, with D maybe TRBD2 (7 bases). The sequenced sample was blood. The receptor comes from an older woman in good health. CDR3: CSVEDWGGQSSYNEQFF. CDR3 DNA: TGCAGCGTTGAAGATTGGGGGGGGCAGAGCTCCTACAATGAGCAGTTCTTC.